The 6 T cell receptor beta chains reported below all come from one sample, sequenced in a study of shared clonotypes between healthy human individuals. Repertoires were generated with immunoSEQ multiplex PCR, while TCRdb's copy carries only in-frame clones and drops some. The sample includes 300,000 to 350,000 clones, around 70% seen only once; the top ten take more than 9%. The sample consisted of memory CD4+ T cells sorted from blood. Described subset: CD45RA-negative fraction. These receptors all come from a young man in good health.

Ten or more counts support this clone. J is TRBJ2-3 and V is TRBV5-1, with a tentative D call TRBD2 (6 bases). The CDR3 contains 14 residues. V was pared by 5 bases and J by 3 bases, with 13 bases between. Germline assignment: CDR1 SGHRS and CDR2 YFSETQ. The CDR3 sequence: CASSGGIRTDTQYF. The CDR3 DNA reads TGCGCCAGCAGTGGGGGGATTCGAACAGATACGCAGTATTTT.

The gene calls are TRBV5-1 and TRBJ2-7; TRBD1 is a possible D gene (5 bases). The CDR3 extends over 15 amino acids. Germline V CDR1 and CDR2: SGHRS, YFSETQ. The germline V and J ends were trimmed by 5 bases and 0 bases, with 15 bases remaining between them. The CDR3 here is CASRLGHQSSYEQYF. DNA for the CDR3: TGCGCCAGCAGACTGGGGCACCAAAGCTCCTACGAGCAGTACTTC.

V gene TRBV18 combines with J gene TRBJ1-1, with unresolved D. The CDR3 loop spans 11 amino acids. Germline V CDR1 and CDR2: KGHSH, LQKENI. The ends were cut back, 6 bases at V and 5 bases at J, with 7 bases in the middle. The CDR3: CASSRATEAFF. CDR3 DNA sequence: TGTGCCAGCTCCCGAGCGACTGAAGCTTTCTTT.

The V call is TRBV2, the J call TRBJ2-7; the match to TRBD2 covers 10 bases. V was clipped by 2 bases and J by 7 bases; unmatched bases: 5. Germline V gene lookup returns CDR1 SNHLY and CDR2 FYNNEI. CDR3 length equals 14 residues. CDR3 amino acids: CASSELAGVSEQYF. CDR3 in DNA: TGTGCCAGCAGTGAACTAGCGGGAGTTAGTGAGCAGTACTTC. Together with reference TRBV2 and TRBJ2-7, the CDR3 gives the full variable domain: EPEVTQTPSHQVTQMGQEVILRCVPISNHLYFYWYRQILGQKVEFLVSFYNNEISEKSEIFDDQFSVERPDGSNFTLKIRSTKLEDSAMYFCASSELAGVSEQYFGPGTRLTVT.

This clone was seen a few times. The chain couples TRBV29-1 to TRBJ1-6; the match to TRBD1 covers 7 bases. V trimming: 7 bases; J trimming: 4 bases; junction bases outside the gene matches: 4. Per the germline V gene, CDR1 is SQVTM and CDR2 is ANQGSEA. This CDR3 spans 13 amino acids. The CDR3 DNA sequence: TGCAGCGCGAGGGACAGATATAATTCACCCCTCCACTTT. Protein sequence: CSARDRYNSPLHF.

V usage is TRBV19 and J usage is TRBJ2-1, with 13 bases matching TRBD2. This CDR3 has 18 amino acids. Losses at the gene ends were 2 bases for V and 5 bases for J; bases not matched to a gene: 9. Germline values: CDR1 LNHDA, CDR2 SQIVND (reference sequence). The CDR3 protein is CASSIRGLAGQFDNEQFF. The CDR3 bases are TGTGCCAGTAGTATAAGGGGACTAGCGGGACAATTTGACAATGAGCAGTTCTTC.